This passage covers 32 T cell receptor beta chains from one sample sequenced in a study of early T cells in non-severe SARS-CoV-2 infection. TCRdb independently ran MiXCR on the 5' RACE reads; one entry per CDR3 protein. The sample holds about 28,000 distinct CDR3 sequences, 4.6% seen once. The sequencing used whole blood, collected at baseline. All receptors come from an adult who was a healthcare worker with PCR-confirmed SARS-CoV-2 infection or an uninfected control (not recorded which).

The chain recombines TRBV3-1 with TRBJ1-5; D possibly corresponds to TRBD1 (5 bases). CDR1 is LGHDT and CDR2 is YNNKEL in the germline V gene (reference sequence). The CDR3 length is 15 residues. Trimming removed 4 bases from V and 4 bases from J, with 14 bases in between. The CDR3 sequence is CASSLHGGMNQPQHF. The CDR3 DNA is TGTGCCAGCAGCCTACACGGGGGAATGAATCAGCCCCAGCATTTT.

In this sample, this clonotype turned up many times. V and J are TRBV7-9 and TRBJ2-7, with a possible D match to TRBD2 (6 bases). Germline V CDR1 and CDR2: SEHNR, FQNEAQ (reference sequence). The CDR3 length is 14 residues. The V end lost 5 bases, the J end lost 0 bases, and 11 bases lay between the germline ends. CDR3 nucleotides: TGTGCCAGCAGCCATGGGGGGAGCTCCTACGAGCAGTACTTC. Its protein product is CASSHGGSSYEQYF.

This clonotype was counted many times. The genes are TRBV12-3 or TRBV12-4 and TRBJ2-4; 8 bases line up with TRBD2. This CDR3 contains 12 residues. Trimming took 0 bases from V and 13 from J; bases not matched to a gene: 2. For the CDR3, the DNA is TGTGCCAGCAGTTTAGCACTAGCGGACCAGTACTTC. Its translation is CASSLALADQYF.

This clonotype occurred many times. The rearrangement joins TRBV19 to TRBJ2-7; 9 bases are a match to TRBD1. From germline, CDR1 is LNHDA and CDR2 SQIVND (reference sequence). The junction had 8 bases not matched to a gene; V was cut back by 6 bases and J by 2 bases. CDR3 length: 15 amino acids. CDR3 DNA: TGTGCCAGTAGCGCGGGACAGGGAAAGCCCTACGAGCAGTACTTC. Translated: CASSAGQGKPYEQYF.

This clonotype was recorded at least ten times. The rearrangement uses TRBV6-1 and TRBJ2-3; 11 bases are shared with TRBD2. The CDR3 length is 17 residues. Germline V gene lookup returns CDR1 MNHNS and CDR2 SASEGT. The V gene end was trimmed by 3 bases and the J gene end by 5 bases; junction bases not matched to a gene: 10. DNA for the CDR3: TGTGCCAGCAGTGACTTCCTACCCGGGACTAGCGGAGATACGCAGTATTTT. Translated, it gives CASSDFLPGTSGDTQYF.

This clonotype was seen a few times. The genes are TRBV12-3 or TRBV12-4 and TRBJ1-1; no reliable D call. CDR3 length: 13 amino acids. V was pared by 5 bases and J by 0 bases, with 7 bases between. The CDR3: CASSTQVNTEAFF. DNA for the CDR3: TGTGCCAGCAGTACCCAAGTGAACACTGAAGCTTTCTTT.

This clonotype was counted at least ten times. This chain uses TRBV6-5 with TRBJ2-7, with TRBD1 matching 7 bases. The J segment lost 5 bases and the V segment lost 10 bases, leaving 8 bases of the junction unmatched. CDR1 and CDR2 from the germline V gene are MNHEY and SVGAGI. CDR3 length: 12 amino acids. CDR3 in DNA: TGTGCCACCGGGACAGTAGGAAACGAGCAGTACTTC. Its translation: CATGTVGNEQYF.

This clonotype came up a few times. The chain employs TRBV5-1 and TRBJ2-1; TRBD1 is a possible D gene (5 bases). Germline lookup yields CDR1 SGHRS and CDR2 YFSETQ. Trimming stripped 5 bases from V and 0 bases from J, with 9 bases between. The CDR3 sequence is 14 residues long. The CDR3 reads CASRRQSSYNEQFF. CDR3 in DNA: TGCGCCAGCAGAAGACAGAGCTCCTACAATGAGCAGTTCTTC.

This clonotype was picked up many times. In DNA form, the CDR3 reads TGTGCCAGCAGCAATAGCGGGAAATCCTACAATGAGCAGTTCTTC. Translating it yields CASSNSGKSYNEQFF. The chain employs TRBV7-9 and TRBJ2-1; the match to TRBD2 covers 8 bases. This CDR3 comprises 15 residues. Germline V gene lookup returns CDR1 SEHNR and CDR2 FQNEAQ (reference sequence). Losses at the gene ends were 5 bases for V and 1 base for J; bases not matched to a gene: 4. Full variable domain (missing parts from reference TRBV7-9 and TRBJ2-1): DTGVSQNPRHKITKRGQNVTFRCDPISEHNRLYWYRQTLGQGPEFLTYFQNEAQLEKSRLLSDRFSAERPKGSFSTLEIQRTEQGDSAMYLCASSNSGKSYNEQFFGPGTRLTVL.

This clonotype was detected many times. The CDR3 spells CASSSRTGKAYQETQYF. CDR3 in DNA: TGTGCCAGCAGTTCCCGGACAGGCAAGGCGTACCAAGAGACCCAGTACTTC. The rearrangement links TRBV27 to TRBJ2-5; TRBD1 agrees at 7 bases. The V segment lost 4 bases and the J segment 0 bases; nucleotides outside the gene matches: 11. The CDR3 length is 17 residues. Germline V CDR1 and CDR2: MNHEY, SMNVEV (reference sequence).

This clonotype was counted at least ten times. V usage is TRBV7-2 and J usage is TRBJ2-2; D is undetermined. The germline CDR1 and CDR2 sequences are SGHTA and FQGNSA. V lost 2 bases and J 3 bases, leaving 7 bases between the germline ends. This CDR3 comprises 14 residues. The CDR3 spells CASSLTAHTGELFF. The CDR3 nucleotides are TGTGCCAGCAGCTTAACGGCGCACACCGGGGAGCTGTTTTTT.

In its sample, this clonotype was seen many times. The CDR3 spells CASSFEGYQETQYF. The CDR3 DNA follows: TGTGCCAGCAGTTTTGAGGGATACCAAGAGACCCAGTACTTC. The chain recombines TRBV28 with TRBJ2-5; D is possibly TRBD2 (5 bases). The germline V and J ends were trimmed by 3 bases and 0 bases, with 8 bases remaining between them. The CDR3 totals 14 residues. Germline V gene data show CDR1 as MDHEN and CDR2 as SYDVKM. Full variable domain (missing parts from reference TRBV28 and TRBJ2-5): DVKVTQSSRYLVKRTGEKVFLECVQDMDHENMFWYRQDPGLGLRLIYFSYDVKMKEKGDIPEGYSVSREKKERFSLILESASTNQTSMYLCASSFEGYQETQYFGPGTRLLVL.

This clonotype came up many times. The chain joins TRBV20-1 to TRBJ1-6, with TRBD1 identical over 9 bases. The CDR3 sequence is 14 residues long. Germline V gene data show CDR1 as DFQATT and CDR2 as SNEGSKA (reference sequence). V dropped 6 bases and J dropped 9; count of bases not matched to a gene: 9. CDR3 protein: CSAREGQGGSPLHF. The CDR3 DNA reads TGCAGTGCCCGGGAGGGACAGGGTGGTTCACCCCTCCACTTT.

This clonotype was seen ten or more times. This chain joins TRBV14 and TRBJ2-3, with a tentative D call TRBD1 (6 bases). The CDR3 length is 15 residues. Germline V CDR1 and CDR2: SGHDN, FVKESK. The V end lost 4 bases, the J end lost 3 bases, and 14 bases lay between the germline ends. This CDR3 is CASSRGQLRTDTQYF. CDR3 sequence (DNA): TGTGCCAGCAGCCGCGGACAGCTGCGGACAGATACGCAGTATTTT. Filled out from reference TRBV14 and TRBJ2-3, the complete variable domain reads EAGVTQFPSHSVIEKGQTVTLRCDPISGHDNLYWYRRVMGKEIKFLLHFVKESKQDESGMPNNRFLAERTGGTYSTLKVQPAELEDSGVYFCASSRGQLRTDTQYFGPGTRLTVL.

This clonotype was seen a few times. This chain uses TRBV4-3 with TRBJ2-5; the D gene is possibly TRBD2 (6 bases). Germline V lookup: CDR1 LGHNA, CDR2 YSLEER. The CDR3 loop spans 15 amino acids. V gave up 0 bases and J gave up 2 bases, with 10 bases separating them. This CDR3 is CASSQEGGGQETQYF. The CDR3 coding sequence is TGCGCCAGCAGCCAAGAGGGGGGAGGACAAGAGACCCAGTACTTC.

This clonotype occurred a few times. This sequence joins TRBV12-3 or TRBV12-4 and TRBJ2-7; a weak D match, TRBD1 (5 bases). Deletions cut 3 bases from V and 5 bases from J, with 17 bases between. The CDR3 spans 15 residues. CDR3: CASSFTGDFPNEQYF. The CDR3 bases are TGTGCCAGCAGTTTTACAGGAGACTTTCCCAACGAGCAGTACTTC.

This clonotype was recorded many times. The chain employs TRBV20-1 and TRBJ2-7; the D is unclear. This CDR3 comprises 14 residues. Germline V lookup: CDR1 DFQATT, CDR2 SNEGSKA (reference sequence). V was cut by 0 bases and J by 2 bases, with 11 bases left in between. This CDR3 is CSARDLYQTYEQYF. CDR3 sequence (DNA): TGCAGTGCTAGAGATCTCTACCAGACCTACGAGCAGTACTTC.

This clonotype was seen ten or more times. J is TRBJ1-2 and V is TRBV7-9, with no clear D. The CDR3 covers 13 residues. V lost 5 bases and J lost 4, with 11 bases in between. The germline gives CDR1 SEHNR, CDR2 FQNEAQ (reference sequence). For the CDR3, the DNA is TGTGCCAGCAGCCAGTTATTGCCCTATGGCTACACCTTC. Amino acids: CASSQLLPYGYTF.

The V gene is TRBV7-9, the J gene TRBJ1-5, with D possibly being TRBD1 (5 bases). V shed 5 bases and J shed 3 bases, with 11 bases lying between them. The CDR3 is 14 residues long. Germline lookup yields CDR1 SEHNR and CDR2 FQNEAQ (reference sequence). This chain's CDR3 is CASSEGHSNQPQHF. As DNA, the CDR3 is TGTGCCAGCAGCGAAGGACACTCCAATCAGCCCCAGCATTTT.

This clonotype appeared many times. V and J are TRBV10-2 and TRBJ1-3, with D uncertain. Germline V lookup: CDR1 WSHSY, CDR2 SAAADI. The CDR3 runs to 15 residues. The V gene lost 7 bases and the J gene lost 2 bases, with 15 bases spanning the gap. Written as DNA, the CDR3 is TGCGCCAGCATTCAATCGAGGTTTACTGGAAACACCATATATTTT. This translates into CASIQSRFTGNTIYF.

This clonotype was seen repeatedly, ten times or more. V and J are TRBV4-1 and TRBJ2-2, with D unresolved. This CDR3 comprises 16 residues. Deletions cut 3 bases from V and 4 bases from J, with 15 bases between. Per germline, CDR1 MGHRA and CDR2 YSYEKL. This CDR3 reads CASSQTIMDATGELFF. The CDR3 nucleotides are TGCGCCAGCAGCCAGACAATCATGGATGCCACCGGGGAGCTGTTTTTT.

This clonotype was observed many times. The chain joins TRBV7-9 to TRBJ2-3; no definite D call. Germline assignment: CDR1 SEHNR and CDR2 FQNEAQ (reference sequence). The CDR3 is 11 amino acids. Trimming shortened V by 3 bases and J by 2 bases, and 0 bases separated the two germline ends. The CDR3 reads CASSFTDTQYF. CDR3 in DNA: TGTGCCAGCAGCTTCACAGATACGCAGTATTTT.

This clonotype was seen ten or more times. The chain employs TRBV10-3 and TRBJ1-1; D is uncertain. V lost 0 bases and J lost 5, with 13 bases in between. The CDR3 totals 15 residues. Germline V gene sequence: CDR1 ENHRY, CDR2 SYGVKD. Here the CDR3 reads CAISESHGVRTEAFF. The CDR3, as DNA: TGTGCCATCAGTGAGTCTCACGGGGTTCGGACTGAAGCTTTCTTT.

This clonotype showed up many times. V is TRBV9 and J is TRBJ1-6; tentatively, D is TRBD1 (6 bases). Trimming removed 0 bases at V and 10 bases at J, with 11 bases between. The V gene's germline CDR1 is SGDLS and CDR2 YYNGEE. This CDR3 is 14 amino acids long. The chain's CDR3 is CASSVEGVASPLHF. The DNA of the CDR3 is TGTGCCAGCAGCGTAGAGGGGGTAGCCTCACCCCTCCACTTT.

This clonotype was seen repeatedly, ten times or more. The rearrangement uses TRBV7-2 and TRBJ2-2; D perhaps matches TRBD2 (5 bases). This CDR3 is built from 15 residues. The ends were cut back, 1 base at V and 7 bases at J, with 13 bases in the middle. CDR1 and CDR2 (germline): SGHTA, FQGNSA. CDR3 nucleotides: TGTGCCAGCAGCTTAGAGTACGGGAACGGCGGGGAGCTGTTTTTT. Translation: CASSLEYGNGGELFF.

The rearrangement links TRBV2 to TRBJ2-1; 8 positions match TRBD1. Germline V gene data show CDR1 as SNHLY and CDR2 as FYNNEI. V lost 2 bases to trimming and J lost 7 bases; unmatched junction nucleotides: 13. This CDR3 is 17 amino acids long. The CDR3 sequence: CASSESILDRVKNEQFF. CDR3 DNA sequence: TGTGCCAGCAGTGAAAGCATATTGGACAGGGTAAAGAATGAGCAGTTCTTC.

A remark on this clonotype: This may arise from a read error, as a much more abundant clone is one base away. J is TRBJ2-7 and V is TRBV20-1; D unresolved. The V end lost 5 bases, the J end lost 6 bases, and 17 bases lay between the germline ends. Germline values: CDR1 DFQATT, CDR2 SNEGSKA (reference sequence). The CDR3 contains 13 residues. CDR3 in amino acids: CSALPGLGGEQYF. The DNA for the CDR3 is TGCAGTGCTTTACCGGGCCTGGGCGGCGAGCAGTACTTC.

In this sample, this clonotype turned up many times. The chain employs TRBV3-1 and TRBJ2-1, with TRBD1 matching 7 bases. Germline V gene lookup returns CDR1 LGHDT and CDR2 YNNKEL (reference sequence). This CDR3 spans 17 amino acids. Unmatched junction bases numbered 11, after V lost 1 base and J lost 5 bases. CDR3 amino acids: CASSQVRRRGLDNEQFF. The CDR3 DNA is TGTGCCAGCAGCCAAGTACGTAGAAGGGGGCTAGACAATGAGCAGTTCTTC.

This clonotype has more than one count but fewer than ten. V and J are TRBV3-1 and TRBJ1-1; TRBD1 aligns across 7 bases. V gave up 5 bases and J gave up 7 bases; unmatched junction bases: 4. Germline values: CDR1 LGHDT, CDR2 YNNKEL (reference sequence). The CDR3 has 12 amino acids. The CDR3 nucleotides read TGTGCCAGCAGCTCCAGACAGGGTGAAGCTTTCTTT. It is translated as CASSSRQGEAFF.

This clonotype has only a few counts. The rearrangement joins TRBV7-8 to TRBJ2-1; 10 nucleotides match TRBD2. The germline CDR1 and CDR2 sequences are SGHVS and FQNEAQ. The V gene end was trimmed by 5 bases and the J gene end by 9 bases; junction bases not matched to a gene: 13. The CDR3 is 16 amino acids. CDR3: CASSLLLAGVRGEQFF. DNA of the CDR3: TGTGCCAGCAGCCTTCTTCTAGCGGGAGTGAGGGGTGAGCAGTTCTTC.

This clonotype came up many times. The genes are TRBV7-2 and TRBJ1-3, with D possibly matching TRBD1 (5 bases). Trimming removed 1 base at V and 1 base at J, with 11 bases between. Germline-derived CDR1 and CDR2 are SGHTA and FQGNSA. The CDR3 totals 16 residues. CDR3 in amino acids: CASSLVGASSGNTIYF. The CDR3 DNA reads TGTGCCAGCAGCTTAGTTGGGGCATCGTCTGGAAACACCATATATTTT.

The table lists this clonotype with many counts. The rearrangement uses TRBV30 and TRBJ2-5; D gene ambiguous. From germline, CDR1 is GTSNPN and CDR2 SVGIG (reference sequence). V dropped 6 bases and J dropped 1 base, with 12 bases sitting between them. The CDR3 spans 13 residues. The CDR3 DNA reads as TGTGCCTGTCGGTGGGTGCCCCAAGAGACCCAGTACTTC. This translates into CACRWVPQETQYF.